A single sample is the source of the 29 T cell receptor beta chains below, sequenced in a study of cytomegalovirus exposure and HLA in healthy donors. This PCR relied on a set of 60 Vbeta primers and 13 Jbeta primers. TCRdb's table, derived via immunoSEQ multiplex PCR, lists solely in-frame clones and lacks some. The data contain over 150,000 clones, approximately 80% of them singletons. Sequenced: PBMCs. These TCRs come from a woman in her thirties or forties in good health and CMV-seropositive.

Here the CDR3 DNA reads TGTGCCAGCAGCTTAGGCCCCACAGGGGGCGCAGATACGCAGTATTTT. Protein sequence: CASSLGPTGGADTQYF. J is TRBJ2-3 and V is TRBV7-2, with 9 bases that match TRBD1. With V trimmed by 1 base and J by 4 bases, 6 bases remained unmatched. The CDR3 totals 16 residues. Germline CDR1 and CDR2: SGHTA and FQGNSA.

The chain uses TRBV30 and TRBJ2-1; 15 bases fit TRBD2. The ends lost 4 bases at V and 10 bases at J; junction bases unmatched: 11. Per the germline V gene, CDR1 is GTSNPN and CDR2 is SVGIG (reference sequence). The CDR3 extends over 16 amino acids. The CDR3 reads CAWNLGLAGGSGEQFF. Written as DNA, the CDR3 is TGTGCCTGGAACCTCGGACTAGCGGGAGGGTCTGGGGAGCAGTTCTTC.

This clone occurred a few times. The chain recombines TRBV5-6 with TRBJ1-1; 7 nucleotides agree with TRBD1. The CDR3 covers 15 residues. Germline CDR1 SGHDT, CDR2 YYEEEE. The ends lost 0 bases at V and 4 bases at J; junction bases unmatched: 6. CDR3 region: CASSLVGGGFTEAFF. Here the CDR3 DNA reads TGTGCCAGCAGCTTGGTTGGAGGGGGCTTCACTGAAGCTTTCTTT.

V gene TRBV19 combines with J gene TRBJ2-7; no reliable D call. Germline CDR1 LNHDA, CDR2 SQIVND (reference sequence). CDR3 length: 13 amino acids. The germline V and J ends were trimmed by 5 bases and 5 bases, with 13 bases remaining between them. CDR3 sequence reads: CASSLVPRDEQYF. The CDR3 DNA sequence: TGTGCCAGTAGTTTGGTCCCCCGGGACGAGCAGTACTTC.

The chain recombines TRBV28 with TRBJ2-5; no firm D call. The end of the DNA is better explained by TRBJ2-7, so the J call may be wrong. The CDR3 spans 13 residues. The V gene's germline CDR1 is MDHEN and CDR2 SYDVKM. CDR3: CASSFQQSYEQYF. The CDR3 DNA is TGTGCCAGCAGTTTTCAACAGTCCTACGAGCAGTACTTC.

This chain uses TRBV5-6 with TRBJ2-2; D unclear. Trimming shortened V by 0 bases and J by 6 bases, and 6 bases separated the two germline ends. CDR1 is SGHDT and CDR2 is YYEEEE in the germline V gene. The CDR3 contains 13 residues. CDR3 coding DNA: TGTGCCAGCAGCTTGGCCATTTCCGGGGAGCTGTTTTTT. Translated, it gives CASSLAISGELFF.

V gene TRBV18 combines with J gene TRBJ1-3; TRBD1 matches at 7 bases. The germline gives CDR1 KGHSH, CDR2 LQKENI. Trimming took 3 bases from V and 1 from J; bases not matched to a gene: 9. The CDR3 is 17 residues long. The CDR3: CASSPGQEYSSGNTIYF. In nucleotides, the CDR3 is TGTGCCAGCTCACCCGGACAGGAATACTCTTCTGGAAACACCATATATTTT.

This chain joins TRBV9 and TRBJ1-2; maybe TRBD1 (5 bases). CDR3 length equals 13 residues. V dropped 2 bases and J dropped 7 bases, with 12 bases sitting between them. The V gene's germline CDR1 is SGDLS and CDR2 YYNGEE. CDR3 coding DNA: TGTGCCAGCAGCGTTTTGAACGGGGGTGGCTACACCTTC. This codes for CASSVLNGGGYTF.

This clone was seen only a few times. V gene TRBV19 combines with J gene TRBJ1-5; tentatively, D is TRBD1 (5 bases). Germline values: CDR1 LNHDA, CDR2 SQIVND (reference sequence). This CDR3 spans 16 amino acids. V shed 1 base and J shed 7 bases, with 17 bases lying between them. CDR3 residues: CASSIVWQGGDQPQHF. DNA of the CDR3: TGTGCCAGTAGTATAGTGTGGCAGGGCGGTGACCAGCCCCAGCATTTT.

This clone is a singleton in its sample. The rearrangement uses TRBV18 and TRBJ1-4; 10 nucleotides agree with TRBD1. With V trimmed by 4 bases and J by 7 bases, 3 bases remained unmatched. The CDR3 is made up of 14 amino acids. Germline V gives CDR1 KGHSH, CDR2 LQKENI. The CDR3 loop reads CASSQDRGSEKLFF. The CDR3 DNA sequence: TGTGCCAGCTCACAGGACAGGGGGAGTGAAAAACTGTTTTTT.

J is TRBJ1-1 and V is TRBV7-9, with 9 bases identical to TRBD1. CDR1 SEHNR and CDR2 FQNEAQ come from the germline V gene (reference sequence). Trimming at V came to 5 bases and at J to 6 bases, leaving 10 bases not matched to a gene. The CDR3 loop spans 15 amino acids. Here the CDR3 DNA reads TGTGCCAGCAGCCCAGGGACAGGGAAAAGGGCTGAAGCTTTCTTT. Protein: CASSPGTGKRAEAFF.

The CDR3 reads CASSQGHSEAFF. The CDR3 DNA reads TGTGCCAGCAGCCAAGGACACTCTGAAGCTTTCTTT. The genes are TRBV11-3 and TRBJ1-1, with D possibly matching TRBD1 (5 bases). CDR1 is SGHNT and CDR2 is YENEEA in the germline V gene. V shed 5 bases and J shed 6 bases, with 10 bases lying between them. The CDR3 totals 12 residues.

This clone was counted only a few times. Other nucleotide sequences in the sample specify the same CDR3. This rearrangement joins TRBV7-6 to TRBJ2-5, with no clear D. Looked up from germline, CDR1 is SGHVS and CDR2 is FNYEAQ. Trimming cost V 5 bases and J 1 base, with 5 bases left between them. CDR3 size: 12 residues. The CDR3 nucleotides are TGTGCCAGCAGCCCCAGCCAAGAGACCCAGTACTTC. It specifies CASSPSQETQYF. The whole variable domain, remainder taken from reference TRBV7-6 and TRBJ2-5, is GAGVSQSPRYKVTKRGQDVALRCDPISGHVSLYWYRQALGQGPEFLTYFNYEAQQDKSGLPNDRFSAERPEGSISTLTIQRTEQRDSAMYRCASSPSQETQYFGPGTRLLVL.

This rearrangement joins TRBV5-6 to TRBJ2-7, with TRBD1 matching over 8 bases. CDR1 is SGHDT, CDR2 YYEEEE, per germline. The CDR3 has 17 amino acids. Trimming removed 1 base from V and 0 bases from J; junction bases left unmatched: 9. Here the CDR3 reads CASSLRRSDRGSYEQYF. The CDR3, as DNA: TGTGCCAGCAGCTTGAGGAGGAGCGACAGGGGCTCCTACGAGCAGTACTTC.

This chain links TRBV6-1 with TRBJ1-2; D is perhaps TRBD1 (5 bases). The CDR3 extends over 15 amino acids. Between the trimmed V and J ends, which lost 5 bases and 2 bases, there was a span of 15 bases. Germline lookup yields CDR1 MNHNS and CDR2 SASEGT. CDR3 region: CASSLSLTENYGYTF. The DNA of the CDR3 is TGTGCCAGCAGTTTATCCCTGACAGAGAACTATGGCTACACCTTC.

This clone was seen only a few times. The CDR3 bases are TGTGCCAGCAGTCCTTGGGGGCGGGTCAATGAGCAGTTCTTC. Translating it yields CASSPWGRVNEQFF. The V and J genes are TRBV6-6 and TRBJ2-1; TRBD1 might be the D (6 bases). V gave up 5 bases and J gave up 6 bases, with 14 bases separating them. Germline-derived CDR1 and CDR2 are MNHNY and SVGAGI (reference sequence). CDR3 size: 14 residues.

The chain joins TRBV30 to TRBJ2-3; 8 bases align to TRBD2. Per germline, CDR1 GTSNPN and CDR2 SVGIG (reference sequence). Trimming took 4 bases from V and 2 from J; bases not matched to a gene: 8. The CDR3 extends over 15 amino acids. The CDR3: CAWNPIAGTTDTQYF. DNA of the CDR3: TGTGCCTGGAACCCTATAGCGGGGACCACAGATACGCAGTATTTT.

This sequence joins TRBV10-3 and TRBJ2-5; a possible D gene is TRBD2 (5 bases). The V end was cut by 0 bases, the J end by 1 base, with 9 bases between. CDR1 and CDR2 from the germline V gene are ENHRY and SYGVKD. The CDR3 spans 15 residues. CDR3 protein: CAISESGEPQETQYF. CDR3 DNA sequence: TGTGCCATCAGTGAGTCGGGAGAGCCCCAAGAGACCCAGTACTTC.

The chain joins TRBV28 to TRBJ1-2; 10 bases are a match to TRBD1. This CDR3 has 15 amino acids. Germline V gene sequence: CDR1 MDHEN, CDR2 SYDVKM. Trimming took 6 bases from V and 3 from J; bases not matched to a gene: 7. CDR3 coding DNA: TGTGCCAGCAGCTCTTCGGGACAGGGGTACTATGGCTACACCTTC. Protein sequence: CASSSSGQGYYGYTF.

This clone was observed a few times. The J gene is TRBJ2-5, the V gene TRBV14; possible D gene TRBD1, 5 bases. Germline loops: CDR1 SGHDN, CDR2 FVKESK. V lost 5 bases to trimming and J lost 2 bases, with 9 bases between them. The CDR3 covers 13 residues. The CDR3 protein is CASSRGYQETQYF. In DNA form, the CDR3 reads TGTGCCAGCAGCAGGGGTTATCAAGAGACCCAGTACTTC.

CDR3 sequence (DNA): TGTGCCAGCAGCGCCCGGGACATCTATGGCTACACCTTC. Its translation is CASSARDIYGYTF. J is TRBJ1-2 and V is TRBV27; D perhaps matches TRBD1 (6 bases). Trimming cost V 6 bases and J 4 bases, with 12 bases left between them. In germline, CDR1 is MNHEY, CDR2 SMNVEV (reference sequence). The CDR3 runs to 13 residues.

J is TRBJ2-1 and V is TRBV10-3; a weak D match, TRBD2 (5 bases). The germline V gene has CDR1 ENHRY and CDR2 SYGVKD. V was trimmed by 7 bases and J by 7 bases, leaving 8 bases between them. The CDR3 is 11 amino acids. DNA for the CDR3: TGTGCCATCATGCTAGCTAATGAGCAGTTCTTC. Translating it yields CAIMLANEQFF.

V is TRBV18 and J is TRBJ2-3, with a tentative D call TRBD2 (5 bases). Germline V CDR1 and CDR2: KGHSH, LQKENI. V was shortened by 0 bases and J by 6 bases, with 10 bases between the two germline ends. CDR3 length: 14 amino acids. The CDR3 sequence: CASSPPFPGDTQYF. The CDR3 region has the DNA TGTGCCAGCTCACCACCTTTCCCGGGGGATACGCAGTATTTT.

This clone was counted between two and nine times. The rearrangement joins TRBV7-8 to TRBJ1-5, with 7 bases aligning to TRBD1. Germline loops: CDR1 SGHVS, CDR2 FQNEAQ. This CDR3 contains 15 residues. V dropped 4 bases and J dropped 2; count of bases not matched to a gene: 5. This CDR3 is CASSSTGQGNQPQHF. CDR3 sequence (DNA): TGTGCCAGCAGCTCGACCGGACAGGGCAATCAGCCCCAGCATTTT.

V usage is TRBV2 and J usage is TRBJ2-7; D might be TRBD2 (7 bases). Trimming pared 3 bases from V and 5 bases from J, leaving 17 bases between. The CDR3 loop spans 15 amino acids. Per the germline V gene, CDR1 is SNHLY and CDR2 is FYNNEI. The CDR3, as DNA: TGTGCCAGCAGTGAGGAGGGAAGGGGGGGGGACGAGCAGTACTTC. It is translated as CASSEEGRGGDEQYF. The complete variable domain, with remaining parts taken from reference TRBV2 and TRBJ2-7, reads EPEVTQTPSHQVTQMGQEVILRCVPISNHLYFYWYRQILGQKVEFLVSFYNNEISEKSEIFDDQFSVERPDGSNFTLKIRSTKLEDSAMYFCASSEEGRGGDEQYFGPGTRLTVT.

To note about this clone: As the CDR3 is not closed by the conserved phenylalanine or tryptophan, this likely results from a read error. The CDR3 loop is CATMWDRGPGGYTL. In DNA, the CDR3 is TGTGCCACCATGTGGGACAGGGGGCCGGGAGGCTACACCCTC. The chain uses TRBV6-5 and TRBJ1-2; 12 bases are a match to TRBD1. The J segment lost 8 bases and the V segment lost 10 bases, leaving 11 bases of the junction unmatched. The CDR3 loop spans 14 amino acids. CDR1 is MNHEY, CDR2 SVGAGI, per germline.

V usage is TRBV5-4 and J usage is TRBJ2-3, with a tentative D call TRBD2 (5 bases). This CDR3 is 14 amino acids long. V dropped 6 bases and J dropped 2 bases, with 13 bases sitting between them. The V gene's germline CDR1 is SGHNT and CDR2 YYREEE (reference sequence). The CDR3 nucleotides are TGTGCCAGCACCCGTCGACGGGACACAGATACGCAGTATTTT. It encodes CASTRRRDTDTQYF. The complete variable domain, with remaining parts taken from reference TRBV5-4 and TRBJ2-3, reads ETGVTQSPTHLIKTRGQQVTLRCSSQSGHNTVSWYQQALGQGPQFIFQYYREEENGRGNFPPRFSGLQFPNYSSELNVNALELDDSALYLCASTRRRDTDTQYFGPGTRLTVL.

This chain uses TRBV7-2 with TRBJ2-7; 8 nucleotides align to TRBD2. The CDR3 loop spans 15 amino acids. J gave up 5 bases and V 1 base, and 7 bases lay outside the gene matches. Germline lookup yields CDR1 SGHTA and CDR2 FQGNSA. CDR3: CASSLGRREVNEQYF. The CDR3 bases are TGTGCCAGCAGCTTAGGGAGGCGGGAGGTGAACGAGCAGTACTTC. Based on the CDR3 plus reference TRBV7-2 and TRBJ2-7, the full variable domain is GAGVSQSPSNKVTEKGKDVELRCDPISGHTALYWYRQSLGQGLEFLIYFQGNSAPDKSGLPSDRFSAERTGGSVSTLTIQRTQQEDSAVYLCASSLGRREVNEQYFGPGTRLTVT.

The table lists this clone with a few counts. The chain joins TRBV5-1 to TRBJ1-1; D gene unclear. Germline V gene sequence: CDR1 SGHRS, CDR2 YFSETQ. The V gene lost 0 bases and the J gene lost 3 bases, with 6 bases spanning the gap. CDR3 length: 13 amino acids. The CDR3 loop reads CASSLEQYTEAFF. The CDR3 coding sequence is TGCGCCAGCAGCTTGGAACAGTACACTGAAGCTTTCTTT.